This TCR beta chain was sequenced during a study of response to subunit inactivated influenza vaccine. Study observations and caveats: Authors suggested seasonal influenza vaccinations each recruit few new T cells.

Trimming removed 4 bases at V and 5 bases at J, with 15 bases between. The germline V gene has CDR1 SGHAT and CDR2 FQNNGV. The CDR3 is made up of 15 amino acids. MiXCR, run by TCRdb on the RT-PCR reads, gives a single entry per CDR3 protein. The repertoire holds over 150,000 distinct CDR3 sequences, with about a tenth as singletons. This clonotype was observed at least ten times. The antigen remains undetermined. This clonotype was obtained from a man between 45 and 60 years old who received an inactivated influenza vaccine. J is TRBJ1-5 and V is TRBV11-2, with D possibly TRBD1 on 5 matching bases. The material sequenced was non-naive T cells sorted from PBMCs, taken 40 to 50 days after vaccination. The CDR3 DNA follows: TGTGCCAGCAGCTCAGGGCCGGATAACTATCAGCCCCAGCATTTT. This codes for CASSSGPDNYQPQHF. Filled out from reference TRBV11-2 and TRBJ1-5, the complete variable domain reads EAGVAQSPRYKIIEKRQSVAFWCNPISGHATLYWYQQILGQGPKLLIQFQNNGVVDDSQLPKDRFSAERLKGVDSTLKIQPAKLEDSAVYLCASSSGPDNYQPQHFGDGTRLSIL.